Each of the 21 T cell receptor beta chains below was sequenced from the same sample in a study of CD8 T cells in ankylosing spondylitis. What these receptors recognize is not known. MiXCR, run by TCRdb on the 5' RACE reads, gives a single entry per CDR3 protein. This sample yields roughly 670,000 distinct CDR3 sequences, of which 19% are seen a single time; 19% belongs to the top ten. Study-level findings and limits: Made up of about eight highly homologous variants, a TCR beta motif appeared characteristic of ankylosing spondylitis blood.

The specimen was blood, either unsorted or a sorted T cell fraction (not recorded which). The receptors here all came from a male donor with ankylosing spondylitis.

This clonotype was counted many times. The genes are TRBV2 and TRBJ2-7; 7 bases line up with TRBD1. This CDR3 comprises 13 residues. Germline-derived CDR1 and CDR2 are SNHLY and FYNNEI. With V trimmed by 5 bases and J by 3 bases, 4 bases remained unmatched. The CDR3 DNA is TGTGCCAGCAGTTCGGGACAGAACTACGAGCAGTACTTC. Its protein is CASSSGQNYEQYF.

The J gene is TRBJ2-1, the V gene TRBV7-3; the D gene is possibly TRBD2 (6 bases). The CDR3 totals 16 residues. Germline lookup yields CDR1 SGHTA and CDR2 FQGTGA. Trimming left V 6 bases short and J 2 bases short, with 17 bases between. The CDR3 coding sequence is TGTGCCAGCAGTCAAGGGTTTGGCGGGGCCTACAATGAGCAGTTCTTC. It codes for CASSQGFGGAYNEQFF.

This chain joins TRBV18 and TRBJ2-5; D is perhaps TRBD2 (6 bases). This CDR3 is 14 amino acids long. Trimming stripped 3 bases from V and 5 bases from J, with 13 bases between. Germline V gives CDR1 KGHSH, CDR2 LQKENI. DNA for the CDR3: TGTGCCAGCTCACCTCGGAGGGAACGGGAGACCCAGTACTTC. Translating gives CASSPRRERETQYF.

This rearrangement joins TRBV6-5 to TRBJ1-4, with 9 bases matching TRBD1. With V trimmed by 2 bases and J by 5 bases, 3 bases remained unmatched. The CDR3 covers 15 residues. The germline CDR1 and CDR2 sequences are MNHEY and SVGAGI. CDR3 bases: TGTGCCAGCAGTTACCCTGGACAGGGGAATGAAAAACTGTTTTTT. It yields the protein CASSYPGQGNEKLFF.

This chain uses TRBV21-1 with TRBJ2-5; whether TRBD2, the table's D call, matches the DNA was not checked. TRBV21-1 is a pseudogene segment. The CDR3 has 15 amino acids. CDR3 coding DNA: TGTGCCAGCCGCTGCACTGAGCGGGCTCAAGAGACCCAGTACTTC. The encoded protein is CASRCTERAQETQYF.

This clonotype has ten or more counts. This sequence joins TRBV9 and TRBJ2-2, with D hard to call. CDR3 length: 12 residues. The V end was cut by 1 base, the J end by 6 bases, with 4 bases between. Germline V gene lookup returns CDR1 SGDLS and CDR2 YYNGEE. DNA of the CDR3: TGTGCCAGCAGCGTAAGGCCCGGGGAGCTGTTTTTT. Translating it yields CASSVRPGELFF.

In its sample, this clonotype was seen a few times. V is TRBV14 and J is TRBJ1-1; no firm D call. Per the germline V gene, CDR1 is SGHDN and CDR2 is FVKESK. V was shortened by 4 bases and J by 6 bases, with 12 bases between the two germline ends. The CDR3 extends over 13 amino acids. The CDR3 DNA reads as TGTGCCAGCAGCCGGGCACTTGCTGCTGAAGCTTTCTTT. It is translated as CASSRALAAEAFF.

This clonotype was observed a few times. This rearrangement joins TRBV12-3 or TRBV12-4 to TRBJ2-1, with 15 bases identical to TRBD2. The CDR3 is made up of 17 amino acids. J lost 5 bases, V lost 5 bases, and 7 bases had no gene match. CDR3 DNA sequence: TGTGCCAGCAGTGTGGGACTAGCGGGAGGCGAGAACAATGAGCAGTTCTTC. This gives the protein CASSVGLAGGENNEQFF.

The chain combines TRBV3-1 with TRBJ1-2; the D is unclear. V lost 1 base to trimming and J lost 4 bases, with 10 bases between them. The CDR3 sequence is 14 residues long. Germline V gives CDR1 LGHDT, CDR2 YNNKEL (reference sequence). CDR3: CASSQGPEGYGYTF. Written as DNA, the CDR3 is TGTGCCAGCAGCCAAGGACCAGAGGGCTATGGCTACACCTTC.

The J gene is TRBJ1-2, the V gene TRBV30; D is unclear. Looked up from germline, CDR1 is GTSNPN and CDR2 is SVGIG (reference sequence). Trimming removed 3 bases from V and 8 bases from J, with 13 bases in between. The CDR3 length is 12 residues. The DNA of the CDR3 is TGTGCCTGGAGGGCTAAGATCGGAGGCTACACCTTC. Its protein is CAWRAKIGGYTF.

This clonotype has a count of ten or more. This chain joins TRBV12-3 or TRBV12-4 and TRBJ2-2, with D perhaps TRBD1 (6 bases). V was cut by 3 bases and J by 4 bases, with 15 bases left in between. This CDR3 contains 16 residues. The CDR3 region has the DNA TGTGCCAGCAGTTTTACCCAACAGGGTGGCACCGGGGAGCTGTTTTTT. Translated: CASSFTQQGGTGELFF.

This clonotype showed up just a few times. The chain is built from TRBV29-1 and TRBJ2-3; TRBD1 matches 8 bases. CDR1 is SQVTM, CDR2 ANQGSEA, per germline. The CDR3 is 15 amino acids. V lost 4 bases and J lost 2; bases outside the gene matches: 8. The CDR3 protein is CSVGLTGAPTDTQYF. As DNA, the CDR3 is TGCAGCGTTGGACTGACAGGGGCCCCCACAGATACGCAGTATTTT.

This clonotype was observed a few times. The rearrangement links TRBV10-3 to TRBJ2-7; the match to TRBD1 covers 9 bases. Germline CDR1 reads ENHRY; CDR2 reads SYGVKD. The length of the CDR3 is 16 residues. Losses at the gene ends were 3 bases for V and 3 bases for J; bases not matched to a gene: 9. The CDR3 coding sequence is TGTGCCATCAGTGATATTCCGGGACAGGGTCTCTACGAGCAGTACTTC. Its translation is CAISDIPGQGLYEQYF.

This clonotype has a handful of counts. The CDR3 sequence is CATSDGTGVRDTEAFF. The DNA of the CDR3 is TGTGCCACCAGTGATGGGACAGGGGTTAGGGACACTGAAGCTTTCTTT. J is TRBJ1-1 and V is TRBV24-1, with 10 bases aligning to TRBD1. V gave up 3 bases and J gave up 3 bases; unmatched junction bases: 6. This CDR3 contains 16 residues. Germline CDR1 and CDR2: KGHDR and SFDVKD.

This clonotype was counted a few times. The rearrangement uses TRBV4-2 and TRBJ1-1; no clear D gene. The CDR3 has 16 amino acids. Germline values: CDR1 LGHNA, CDR2 YNFKEQ. Trimming stripped 0 bases from V and 0 bases from J, with 11 bases between. The CDR3 DNA is TGTGCCAGCAGCCAAGAGTCTAGCGTCATGAACACTGAAGCTTTCTTT. This sequence encodes CASSQESSVMNTEAFF.

The V and J genes are TRBV7-9 and TRBJ1-2; TRBD1 aligns across 9 bases. Trimming removed 7 bases from V and 5 bases from J; junction bases left unmatched: 8. This CDR3 has 14 residues. Germline-derived CDR1 and CDR2 are SEHNR and FQNEAQ (reference sequence). CDR3 sequence: CASTNTGGGYGYTF. The CDR3, as DNA: TGTGCCAGCACCAACACAGGGGGCGGGTATGGCTACACCTTC.

This clonotype was seen ten or more times. One end of the junction fails to match germline, which may point to a read error. This chain connects TRBV5-1 to TRBJ2-2, with 7 positions matching TRBD2. Per the germline V gene, CDR1 is SGHRS and CDR2 is YFSETQ. The CDR3 length is 16 residues. This CDR3 is CASSLTGTTNTGELFF. The CDR3 bases are TGTGCCAGCAGCTTAACCGGGACTACGAACACCGGGGAGCTGTTTTTT.

A few counts support this clonotype. V is TRBV5-1 and J is TRBJ1-4; D gene unclear. The CDR3 covers 14 residues. The germline CDR1 and CDR2 sequences are SGHRS and YFSETQ. Trimming took 4 bases from V and 8 from J, leaving 15 bases between them. CDR3 bases: TGCGCCAGCAGCCTGTCGGTGGATGGGGAAAAACTGTTTTTT. Encoded protein: CASSLSVDGEKLFF.

This clonotype was observed a handful of times. The rearrangement joins TRBV29-1 to TRBJ2-1, with D possibly being TRBD1 (6 bases). Germline CDR1 is SQVTM and CDR2 is ANQGSEA. V was cut by 7 bases and J by 3 bases, with 16 bases left in between. The CDR3 consists of 14 residues. This chain's CDR3 is CSAGQLFSYNEQFF. CDR3 DNA sequence: TGCAGCGCCGGACAGTTATTTAGCTACAATGAGCAGTTCTTC.

A few counts support this clonotype. The rearrangement links TRBV20-1 to TRBJ1-5; 7 bases line up with TRBD1. Germline V gene lookup returns CDR1 DFQATT and CDR2 SNEGSKA (reference sequence). This CDR3 has 14 residues. V lost 6 bases and J lost 7; bases outside the gene matches: 12. CDR3 residues: CSAVQGGGGQPQHF. The CDR3 DNA reads as TGCAGTGCGGTACAGGGTGGAGGGGGCCAGCCCCAGCATTTT.

This clonotype was found a few times. The chain carries TRBV4-1 and TRBJ1-1, with no clear D. Trimming shortened V by 1 base and J by 5 bases, and 8 bases separated the two germline ends. The CDR3 has 13 residues. CDR1 is MGHRA and CDR2 is YSYEKL in the germline V gene. The CDR3 bases are TGCGCCAGCAGCCAAGGTTTGGGAACTGAAGCTTTCTTT. Its protein product is CASSQGLGTEAFF.